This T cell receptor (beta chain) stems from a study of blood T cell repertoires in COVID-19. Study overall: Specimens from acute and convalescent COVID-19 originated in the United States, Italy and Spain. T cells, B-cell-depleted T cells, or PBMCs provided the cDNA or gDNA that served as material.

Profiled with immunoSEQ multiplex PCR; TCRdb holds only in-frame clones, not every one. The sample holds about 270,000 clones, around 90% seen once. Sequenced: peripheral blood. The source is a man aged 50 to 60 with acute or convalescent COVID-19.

CDR3 sequence: CSASEGTVSYEQYF. CDR3 nucleotides: TGCAGTGCTAGTGAAGGGACAGTCTCCTACGAGCAGTACTTC. The chain uses TRBV20-1 and TRBJ2-7; TRBD1 agrees at 7 bases. The V and J ends lost 3 bases and 0 bases, in that order; junction bases with no gene match: 5. This CDR3 has 14 amino acids. The germline CDR1 and CDR2 sequences are DFQATT and SNEGSKA (reference sequence).